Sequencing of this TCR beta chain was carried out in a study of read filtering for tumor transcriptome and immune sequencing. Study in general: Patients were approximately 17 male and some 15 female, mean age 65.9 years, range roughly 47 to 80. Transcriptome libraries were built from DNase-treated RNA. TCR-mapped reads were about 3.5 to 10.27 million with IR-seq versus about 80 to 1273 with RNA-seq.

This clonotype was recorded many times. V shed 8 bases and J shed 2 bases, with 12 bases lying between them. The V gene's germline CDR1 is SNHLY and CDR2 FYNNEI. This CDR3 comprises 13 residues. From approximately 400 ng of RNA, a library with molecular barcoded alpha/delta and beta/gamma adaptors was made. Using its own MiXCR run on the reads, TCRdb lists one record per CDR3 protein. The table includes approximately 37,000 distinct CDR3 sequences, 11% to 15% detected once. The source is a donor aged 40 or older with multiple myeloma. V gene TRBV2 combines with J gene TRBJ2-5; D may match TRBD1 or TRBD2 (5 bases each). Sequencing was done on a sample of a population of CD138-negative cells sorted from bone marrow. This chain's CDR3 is CASRRDHQETQYF. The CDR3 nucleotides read TGTGCCAGCCGCCGGGACCATCAAGAGACCCAGTACTTC.